These 22 T cell receptor beta chains originate from one sample sequenced in a study of cytomegalovirus exposure and HLA in healthy donors. The PCR ran on 60 Vbeta and 13 Jbeta primers. Some clones are missing from TCRdb's copy, which holds only in-frame ones; the method was immunoSEQ multiplex PCR. The table records about 140,000 clones, around 85% of them present only once. Sequenced sample: PBMCs. These receptors all stem from a man aged 35 to 55 in good health and CMV-seropositive.

J is TRBJ1-1 and V is TRBV11-3; D call uncertain. V lost 3 bases to trimming and J lost 6 bases, with 8 bases between them. The CDR3 runs 12 residues. Germline V gene data show CDR1 as SGHNT and CDR2 as YENEEA. CDR3 sequence: CASSFTVAEAFF. The CDR3 DNA reads as TGTGCCAGCAGCTTCACAGTAGCTGAAGCTTTCTTT.

In this sample, this clone turned up once. In DNA form, the CDR3 reads TGTGCCAGCAGTATAGGCGGGGTTACCTACGAGCAGTACTTC. Translation gives CASSIGGVTYEQYF. The rearrangement joins TRBV6-1 to TRBJ2-7; possibly TRBD2 for D (6 bases). The germline V gene encodes CDR1 MNHNS and CDR2 SASEGT. Trimming stripped 5 bases from V and 2 bases from J, with 13 bases between. The CDR3 runs 14 residues.

This clone showed up just once. The gene calls are TRBV19 and TRBJ1-5; 7 bases match TRBD1. Germline V gene lookup returns CDR1 LNHDA and CDR2 SQIVND (reference sequence). Unmatched junction bases numbered 16, after V lost 4 bases and J lost 4 bases. This CDR3 region has 18 residues. The CDR3, as DNA: TGTGCCAGTAGTACCCCCCCAGGAAGGAGGGGGCGTAATCAGCCCCAGCATTTT. Its protein is CASSTPPGRRGRNQPQHF.

The chain has TRBV30 and TRBJ2-2, with D hard to call. The CDR3 has 11 residues. Deletions cut 0 bases from V and 7 bases from J, with 3 bases between. CDR1 is GTSNPN, CDR2 SVGIG, per germline (reference sequence). CDR3 in amino acids: CAWSVVGELFF. DNA for the CDR3: TGTGCCTGGAGTGTCGTCGGGGAGCTGTTTTTT.

The J gene is TRBJ2-5, the V gene TRBV27; 9 nucleotides match TRBD1. Matching the DNA end better, TRBJ2-7 makes the J call doubtful. Germline-derived CDR1 and CDR2 are MNHEY and SMNVEV (reference sequence). The CDR3 totals 14 residues. In DNA, the CDR3 is TGTGCCAGCAGTACCCTGACAGGGGGGCGCGAGCAGTACTTC. This codes for CASSTLTGGREQYF.

This clone has only a few counts. CDR3 sequence: CSGEGGASDTQYF. In nucleotides, the CDR3 is TGCAGCGGGGAAGGGGGGGCCTCAGATACGCAGTATTTT. J is TRBJ2-3 and V is TRBV29-1; D is possibly TRBD2 (7 bases). Between the trimmed V and J ends, which lost 7 bases and 4 bases, there was a span of 15 bases. Germline V gene data show CDR1 as SQVTM and CDR2 as ANQGSEA. This CDR3 has 13 amino acids.

This clone was recorded a few times. The J gene is TRBJ1-1, the V gene TRBV27; D ambiguous. Germline loops: CDR1 MNHEY, CDR2 SMNVEV (reference sequence). The CDR3 sequence is 14 residues long. V lost 0 bases and J lost 8, with 13 bases in between. The CDR3 loop reads CASSLSRAAPEAFF. CDR3 nucleotide sequence: TGTGCCAGCAGTTTATCGAGGGCTGCGCCGGAAGCTTTCTTT.

The genes are TRBV6-5 and TRBJ2-3; 8 positions match TRBD1. Unmatched junction bases numbered 1, after V lost 2 bases and J lost 0 bases. CDR1 is MNHEY and CDR2 is SVGAGI in the germline V gene. The CDR3 is made up of 15 amino acids. This CDR3 reads CASSYRTGSTDTQYF. CDR3 coding DNA: TGTGCCAGCAGTTACCGGACAGGGAGCACAGATACGCAGTATTTT.

The table lists this clone with a count of one. This chain uses TRBV28 with TRBJ1-2, with D possibly TRBD1 on 5 matching bases. In germline, CDR1 is MDHEN, CDR2 SYDVKM. Trimming cost V 3 bases and J 8 bases, with 16 bases left between them. The CDR3 has 14 amino acids. For the CDR3, the DNA is TGTGCCAGCAGTTTTTCGTGGGGGGGAGACGGCTACACCTTC. This gives the protein CASSFSWGGDGYTF.

The chain combines TRBV2 with TRBJ1-1, with unresolved D. The CDR3 totals 13 residues. Germline CDR1 reads SNHLY; CDR2 reads FYNNEI. Trimming shortened V by 4 bases and J by 1 base, and 7 bases separated the two germline ends. The CDR3 sequence: CASSVEGNTEAFF. CDR3 DNA: TGTGCCAGCAGTGTAGAGGGGAACACTGAAGCTTTCTTT. The full variable domain, completed using reference TRBV2 and TRBJ1-1, is EPEVTQTPSHQVTQMGQEVILRCVPISNHLYFYWYRQILGQKVEFLVSFYNNEISEKSEIFDDQFSVERPDGSNFTLKIRSTKLEDSAMYFCASSVEGNTEAFFGQGTRLTVV.

CDR3 nucleotides: TGTGCCAGCAGCAGATCCGGGACAGGGGCAAACACTGAAGCTTTCTTT. Its translation: CASSRSGTGANTEAFF. The gene calls are TRBV13 and TRBJ1-1; 10 bases are shared with TRBD1. Unmatched junction bases numbered 8, after V lost 5 bases and J lost 2 bases. The CDR3 loop spans 16 amino acids. The V gene's germline CDR1 is PRHDT and CDR2 FYEKMQ (reference sequence).

The chain recombines TRBV10-3 with TRBJ1-2; no definite D call. V was pared by 2 bases and J by 8 bases, with 15 bases between. Germline CDR1 and CDR2: ENHRY and SYGVKD. The CDR3 spans 14 residues. CDR3 sequence (DNA): TGTGCCATCAGTGAGGCCGGAGGGTATGGCGGCTACACCTTC. It codes for CAISEAGGYGGYTF.

V usage is TRBV7-6 and J usage is TRBJ2-6; possibly TRBD1 for D (5 bases). V was cut by 3 bases and J by 10 bases, with 13 bases left in between. From germline, CDR1 is SGHVS and CDR2 FNYEAQ. This CDR3 region has 14 residues. The CDR3 loop is CASSFSQGLNVLTF. Written as DNA, the CDR3 is TGTGCCAGCAGCTTCTCCCAGGGATTAAACGTCCTGACTTTC. The full variable domain, in which reference TRBV7-6 and TRBJ2-6 provide the parts outside the CDR3, is GAGVSQSPRYKVTKRGQDVALRCDPISGHVSLYWYRQALGQGPEFLTYFNYEAQQDKSGLPNDRFSAERPEGSISTLTIQRTEQRDSAMYRCASSFSQGLNVLTFGAGSRLTVL.

V usage is TRBV7-2 and J usage is TRBJ2-7; 7 positions agree with TRBD1. CDR1 is SGHTA and CDR2 is FQGNSA in the germline V gene. The J segment lost 7 bases and the V segment lost 1 base, leaving 7 bases of the junction unmatched. This CDR3 is built from 14 residues. Here the CDR3 DNA reads TGTGCCAGCAGCTTAGAAACAGGGGTGGGAGAGCAGTACTTC. Protein: CASSLETGVGEQYF.

The chain combines TRBV30 with TRBJ1-1; D remains ambiguous. Germline CDR1 GTSNPN, CDR2 SVGIG (reference sequence). Trimming took 5 bases from V and 7 from J, leaving 11 bases between them. The CDR3 is 11 residues long. CDR3 loop: CAWSNRIEAFF. In DNA form, the CDR3 reads TGTGCCTGGTCTAACAGAATTGAAGCTTTCTTT.

The genes are TRBV5-1 and TRBJ2-6; the match to TRBD1 covers 8 bases. Germline CDR1 is SGHRS and CDR2 is YFSETQ. CDR3 length: 19 residues. The V gene end was trimmed by 1 base and the J gene end by 0 bases; junction bases not matched to a gene: 9. The CDR3 protein is CASSLRGQGLSSGANVLTF. Here the CDR3 DNA reads TGCGCCAGCAGCTTGCGAGGACAGGGTCTTAGCTCTGGGGCCAACGTCCTGACTTTC.

The V call is TRBV7-9, the J call TRBJ2-3; 9 positions match TRBD1. The germline CDR1 and CDR2 sequences are SEHNR and FQNEAQ (reference sequence). The CDR3 consists of 17 residues. The trim removed 0 bases at V and 5 bases at J, leaving 9 bases unmatched. CDR3 loop: CASSLAGQGFVKDTQYF. CDR3 in DNA: TGTGCCAGCAGCTTAGCGGGACAGGGATTTGTGAAAGATACGCAGTATTTT. The variable domain in full, with the rest retrieved from reference TRBV7-9 and TRBJ2-3, is DTGVSQNPRHKITKRGQNVTFRCDPISEHNRLYWYRQTLGQGPEFLTYFQNEAQLEKSRLLSDRFSAERPKGSFSTLEIQRTEQGDSAMYLCASSLAGQGFVKDTQYFGPGTRLTVL.

V and J are TRBV19 and TRBJ1-5; D not certain. Germline V gene data show CDR1 as LNHDA and CDR2 as SQIVND (reference sequence). V was pared by 5 bases and J by 1 base, with 9 bases between. This CDR3 has 14 residues. The CDR3 DNA is TGTGCCAGTAGTTTTCAGGCAAGCAATCAGCCCCAGCATTTT. This sequence encodes CASSFQASNQPQHF.

There are a few counts of this clone. The chain uses TRBV27 and TRBJ2-7; possible D gene TRBD1, 6 bases. V lost 5 bases to trimming and J lost 6 bases, with 17 bases between them. Germline CDR1 reads MNHEY; CDR2 reads SMNVEV (reference sequence). This CDR3 spans 14 amino acids. CDR3 residues: CASSSRSGAGEQYF. The CDR3 DNA is TGTGCCAGCAGTAGCAGGTCAGGGGCGGGCGAGCAGTACTTC.

The V gene is TRBV14, the J gene TRBJ2-7, with 7 positions matching TRBD2. Germline CDR1 is SGHDN and CDR2 is FVKESK. V was clipped by 3 bases and J by 2 bases; unmatched bases: 4. This CDR3 is built from 14 residues. This CDR3 is CASSHREVPYEQYF. CDR3 sequence (DNA): TGTGCCAGCAGCCACCGGGAGGTCCCCTACGAGCAGTACTTC.

V is TRBV29-1 and J is TRBJ2-5; 7 bases match TRBD1. V was clipped by 3 bases and J by 5 bases; unmatched bases: 6. The germline gives CDR1 SQVTM, CDR2 ANQGSEA. The CDR3 is 13 residues long. The CDR3 region has the DNA TGCAGCGTTGACAAGGGGGCTACGGAGACCCAGTACTTC. Translating gives CSVDKGATETQYF.

CDR3 coding DNA: TGTGCCAGCAGGGGGACAGGGGGCGCGAAAGAGACCCAGTACTTC. As protein: CASRGTGGAKETQYF. The chain employs TRBV6-1 and TRBJ2-5, with 12 bases lining up with TRBD1. From germline, CDR1 is MNHNS and CDR2 SASEGT. The CDR3 totals 15 residues. J gave up 3 bases and V 6 bases, and 5 bases lay outside the gene matches.